Listed here are 3 T cell receptor beta chains from one sample, sequenced in a study of T cell changes during pregnancy in multiple sclerosis. Clones were sequenced by immunoSEQ multiplex PCR, and TCRdb holds only the in-frame ones, with some missing. The sample lists 35,000 to 45,000 clones; over 85% were seen once. The source was CD4+ T cells from peripheral blood mononuclear cells, collected after pregnancy. The source of these receptors is a female donor in good health, enrolled as a control in a pregnancy study.

This chain links TRBV9 with TRBJ2-3; TRBD2 agrees at 7 bases. Germline V gene data show CDR1 as SGDLS and CDR2 as YYNGEE. V lost 0 bases to trimming and J lost 2 bases; unmatched junction nucleotides: 9. The CDR3 sequence is 17 residues long. CDR3: CASSVAGSGFPTDTQYF. In DNA, the CDR3 is TGTGCCAGCAGCGTAGCGGGTAGCGGGTTCCCCACAGATACGCAGTATTTT.

This clone was observed a handful of times. This chain links TRBV6-6 with TRBJ1-5, with 7 bases lining up with TRBD1. J lost 4 bases, V lost 2 bases, and 2 bases had no gene match. The CDR3 is 14 amino acids. Looked up from germline, CDR1 is MNHNY and CDR2 is SVGAGI (reference sequence). CDR3 sequence: CASSYLQGNQPQHF. The CDR3 DNA sequence: TGTGCCAGCAGTTACCTACAGGGGAATCAGCCCCAGCATTTT.

A few counts support this clone. The V gene is TRBV6-6, the J gene TRBJ1-6, with D perhaps TRBD1 (5 bases). The germline CDR1 and CDR2 sequences are MNHNY and SVGAGI (reference sequence). Deletions cut 6 bases from V and 8 bases from J, with 17 bases between. This CDR3 comprises 15 residues. In DNA form, the CDR3 reads TGTGCCAGCAGCCTCAGGCAGGGTTGGCATTCACCCCTCCACTTT. It specifies CASSLRQGWHSPLHF.